This T cell receptor (beta chain) was observed in a study of T cells in localized non-small cell lung cancer. Study results and limitations: The study detected a median roughly 61 of the top 100 tumor clones in adjacent lung. It was uninvolved adjacent lung that showed the highest T cell clonality, exceeding tumor.

Data came from immunoSEQ multiplex PCR; TCRdb stores just in-frame clones and leaves some out. Of several thousand clones listed, roughly 52% are singletons. This clone came up a few times. The antigen is undetermined. Germline V gene lookup returns CDR1 KGHSH and CDR2 LQKENI. Trimming removed 3 bases from V and 2 bases from J; junction bases left unmatched: 7. This CDR3 has 17 residues. This receptor was identified in a male donor older than 55 with stage I squamous cell lung carcinoma. This chain connects TRBV18 to TRBJ2-2; 9 nucleotides match TRBD2. The starting material was lymph node tissue, obtained before any cancer treatment. In nucleotides, the CDR3 is TGTGCCAGCTCACCCTTGACTAGCGGTACCAACACCGGGGAGCTGTTTTTT. It translates to CASSPLTSGTNTGELFF.